This T cell receptor beta chain emerged from a study of breast tumors, draining lymph nodes, adjacent tissues. About this clonotype: As yet, its antigen is unknown. A single base separates this from a much larger clone, so it may be a read error.

Overall study results and limits: Luminal-like breast cancer showed significantly greater tumor-nontumor repertoire similarity than basal-like breast cancer did. The lymph node origin of tumor T cells was framed as consistent with a hypothesis, not demonstrated. Tumor repertoires ranked between lymph nodes and nontumor tissue in diversity, with V and J gene preferences. Data fit most tumor T cells coming from lymph node, expanding in tumor.

TCRdb independently ran MiXCR on the multiplex PCR reads; one entry per CDR3 protein. The sample records roughly 86,000 distinct CDR3 sequences, roughly a fifth being singletons. Axillary draining lymph nodes of breast cancer patients supplied the node samples. V lost 7 bases and J 12 bases, leaving 13 bases between the germline ends. From germline, CDR1 is MNHEY and CDR2 SVGAGI. The CDR3 has 11 residues. This sequence originates from a female donor with breast cancer. Some clones in this sample may be carry-over from other donors' samples. The specimen sequenced was axillary lymph node tissue. The chain couples TRBV6-5 to TRBJ2-1; D may match TRBD1 or TRBD2 (5 bases each). The CDR3 DNA follows: TGTGCCAGCACCTACAGTGGGGGGCAGTTCTTC. This gives the protein CASTYSGGQFF.